A selection of T cell receptor beta chains follows, all from one sample in a study of regulatory T cells in long-lasting Graves disease. TCRdb reanalysed the multiplex PCR reads using MiXCR and keeps one entry per CDR3 protein. The sample includes approximately 400,000 distinct CDR3 sequences, 23% of them seen just once. Here the sequenced sample was peripheral blood mononuclear cells (PBMCs), taken when the disease was refractory, from a patient treated with antithyroid drugs. The receptors were sampled from a female donor with Graves disease. Both conserved end residues are part of each CDR3. Each record gives: clone size, J gene, V gene, D gene, CDR3 protein, CDR3 DNA. D genes are given only for firm matches. Clone size is not always given. Where it is, it says once, few, many or a class for expanded clones.

size: many
J: TRBJ2-5
V: TRBV12-3/TRBV12-4
D: TRBD2
CDR3: CASSSGGGRAGETQYF
DNA: TGTGCCAGCAGTTCCGGAGGCGGGAGGGCCGGGGAGACCCAGTACTTC

size: -
J: TRBJ1-1
V: TRBV19
D: TRBD1
CDR3: CASRTDRVDTEAFF
DNA: TGTGCCAGTAGGACTGACAGGGTGGACACTGAAGCTTTCTTT

size: many
J: TRBJ2-5
V: TRBV11-1
D: -
CDR3: CASSRDRLGETQYF
DNA: TGTGCCAGCAGCAGAGACAGGCTGGGGGAGACCCAGTACTTC

size: -
J: TRBJ2-3
V: TRBV6-2/TRBV6-3
D: -
CDR3: CASSRTLSADTQYF
DNA: TGTGCCAGCAGTCGGACTTTATCCGCAGATACGCAGTATTTT

size: -
J: TRBJ1-4
V: TRBV29-1
D: TRBD1
CDR3: CSVVESGTGGDQKLFF
DNA: TGCAGCGTTGTAGAGTCCGGGACAGGGGGTGATCAAAAACTGTTTTTT

size: -
J: TRBJ1-2
V: TRBV10-3
D: TRBD1
CDR3: CAISEKGQPNTNYGYTF
DNA: TGTGCCATCAGTGAAAAGGGACAGCCTAATACCAACTATGGCTACACCTTC

size: -
J: TRBJ2-7
V: TRBV28
D: TRBD1
CDR3: CASSRSGTAYEQYF
DNA: TGTGCCAGCAGTCGCTCCGGGACAGCCTACGAGCAGTACTTC

size: -
J: TRBJ2-7
V: TRBV19
D: TRBD2
CDR3: CASSTLAGEGYGQYF
DNA: TGTGCCAGTAGTACACTAGCGGGAGAGGGTTACGGGCAGTACTTC

size: -
J: TRBJ2-7
V: TRBV28
D: -
CDR3: CASSFYRGSEVAYEQYF
DNA: TGTGCCAGCAGTTTTTATAGGGGTTCCGAAGTCGCATACGAGCAGTACTTC

size: few
J: TRBJ2-5
V: TRBV19
D: -
CDR3: CASSMAQPQETQYF
DNA: TGTGCCAGTAGTATGGCACAGCCCCAAGAGACCCAGTACTTC

size: -
J: TRBJ2-1
V: TRBV7-2
D: -
CDR3: CASSFVGQRHEQFF
DNA: TGTGCCAGCAGCTTCGTAGGACAGCGCCATGAGCAGTTCTTC

size: -
J: TRBJ1-5
V: TRBV6-5
D: -
CDR3: CASSYVDGNNQPQHF
DNA: TGTGCCAGCAGTTACGTGGACGGGAACAATCAGCCCCAGCATTTT

size: -
J: TRBJ1-4
V: TRBV15
D: -
CDR3: CATSRTDRTPTNEELFF
DNA: TGTGCCACCAGCAGGACTGACAGGACCCCAACTAATGAAGAACTGTTTTTT

size: -
J: TRBJ1-1
V: TRBV18
D: -
CDR3: CASSPPAGTGPFF
DNA: TGTGCCAGCTCACCACCGGCAGGGACTGGCCCTTTCTTT

size: -
J: TRBJ2-5
V: TRBV5-5
D: -
CDR3: CASSLVKTVQETQYF
DNA: TGTGCCAGCAGCTTGGTAAAGACAGTCCAAGAGACCCAGTACTTC

size: many
J: TRBJ1-6
V: TRBV2
D: -
CDR3: CASSPDRGAYNSPLHF
DNA: TGTGCCAGCAGCCCCGATCGGGGAGCCTATAATTCACCCCTCCACTTT

size: few
J: TRBJ2-2
V: TRBV7-3
D: TRBD2
CDR3: CASSPGLASGELFF
DNA: TGTGCCAGCAGCCCGGGACTAGCGAGTGGGGAGCTGTTTTTT

size: few
J: TRBJ2-7
V: TRBV20-1
D: TRBD2
CDR3: CSALRASGMGQYF
DNA: TGCAGTGCTCTCCGGGCTAGCGGGATGGGCCAGTACTTC

size: -
J: TRBJ2-1
V: TRBV29-1
D: TRBD2
CDR3: CSAKRELVYNEQFF
DNA: TGCAGCGCCAAGCGGGAGCTGGTCTACAATGAGCAGTTCTTC

size: -
J: TRBJ2-5
V: TRBV6-5
D: TRBD2
CDR3: CASSSLAGVTETQYF
DNA: TGTGCCAGCAGTTCCCTAGCGGGAGTTACAGAGACCCAGTACTTC

size: -
J: TRBJ2-1
V: TRBV3-1
D: -
CDR3: CASSQDWPSSYNEQFF
DNA: TGTGCCAGCAGCCAAGATTGGCCCAGCTCCTACAATGAGCAGTTCTTC

size: few
J: TRBJ1-5
V: TRBV7-6
D: -
CDR3: CASSLEPGVGPQHF
DNA: TGTGCCAGCAGCTTAGAACCCGGCGTGGGGCCCCAGCATTTT

size: few
J: TRBJ2-2
V: TRBV6-2/TRBV6-3
D: TRBD2
CDR3: CASLLAGTNTGELFF
DNA: TGTGCCAGCTTACTAGCGGGTACGAACACCGGGGAGCTGTTTTTT

size: few
J: TRBJ2-1
V: TRBV12-3/TRBV12-4
D: -
CDR3: CAASLGTSYNEQFF
DNA: TGTGCCGCCTCCCTGGGTACCTCCTACAATGAGCAGTTCTTC

size: -
J: TRBJ2-3
V: TRBV20-1
D: -
CDR3: CSAKQGRITDTQYF
DNA: TGCAGTGCTAAACAGGGACGGATCACAGATACGCAGTATTTT

size: -
J: TRBJ2-7
V: TRBV19
D: -
CDR3: CASSILAGTYEQYF
DNA: TGTGCCAGTAGTATACTCGCAGGGACCTACGAGCAGTACTTC

size: many
J: TRBJ1-2
V: TRBV2
D: -
CDR3: CASSEALPGFIYGYTF
DNA: TGTGCCAGCAGTGAAGCGCTTCCGGGTTTTATCTATGGCTACACCTTC

size: -
J: TRBJ1-2
V: TRBV9
D: -
CDR3: CASSVDPGERGYTF
DNA: TGTGCCAGCAGCGTAGATCCCGGCGAGCGTGGCTACACCTTC

size: few
J: TRBJ2-7
V: TRBV14
D: TRBD1
CDR3: CASSQVTGAGEQYF
DNA: TGTGCCAGCAGCCAAGTTACAGGGGCAGGCGAGCAGTACTTC